What follows are 4 T cell receptor beta chains derived from one specimen sequenced in a study of human T cells and chemical hapten exposure. TCRdb re-called the RACE reads through MiXCR, storing one row per CDR3 protein. Among roughly 180,000 distinct CDR3 sequences, approximately 20% were seen once, and the ten largest hold about 6.7%. Time point given: patch test 1, 2 weeks after DPC sensitization. Indicated treatment: therapeutic diphenylcyclopropenone sensitization with weekly scalp DPC. The sequencing here drew on whole blood, taken in connection with sensitization to the hapten diphenylcyclopropenone (DPC). These receptors originate from a woman in her forties or fifties with alopecia areata. Some clones in this sample may be carry-over from other donors' samples.

This clonotype was observed a handful of times. The genes are TRBV29-1 and TRBJ1-1; tentatively, D is TRBD1 (6 bases). Germline CDR1 is SQVTM and CDR2 is ANQGSEA. The CDR3 totals 12 residues. V was shortened by 4 bases and J by 4 bases, with 10 bases between the two germline ends. The CDR3 spells CSVVQGATEAFF. As DNA, the CDR3 is TGCAGCGTTGTACAGGGTGCCACTGAAGCTTTCTTT. The entire variable domain, with the rest obtained from reference TRBV29-1 and TRBJ1-1, is as follows: SAVISQKPSRDICQRGTSLTIQCQVDSQVTMMFWYRQQPGQSLTLIATANQGSEATYESGFVIDKFPISRPNLTFSTLTVSNMSPEDSSIYLCSVVQGATEAFFGQGTRLTVV.

This clonotype was observed a handful of times. V usage is TRBV7-9 and J usage is TRBJ2-3; D gene uncertain. V lost 5 bases to trimming and J lost 0 bases, with 12 bases between them. This CDR3 region has 15 residues. The germline gives CDR1 SEHNR, CDR2 FQNEAQ (reference sequence). The CDR3, as DNA: TGTGCCAGCAGCATCCCGACTGATAGCACAGATACGCAGTATTTT. Translating it yields CASSIPTDSTDTQYF. Drawing the rest from reference TRBV7-9 and TRBJ2-3, the complete variable domain is DTGVSQNPRHKITKRGQNVTFRCDPISEHNRLYWYRQTLGQGPEFLTYFQNEAQLEKSRLLSDRFSAERPKGSFSTLEIQRTEQGDSAMYLCASSIPTDSTDTQYFGPGTRLTVL.

This clonotype was recorded many times. The chain links TRBV2 to TRBJ2-1; TRBD2 is a possible D gene (6 bases). The germline CDR1 and CDR2 sequences are SNHLY and FYNNEI. The ends were cut back, 6 bases at V and 5 bases at J, with 11 bases in the middle. CDR3 length equals 13 residues. The CDR3 DNA follows: TGTGCCAGCAGGCCGGGACTCAACAATGAGCAGTTCTTC. Amino acids: CASRPGLNNEQFF.

This rearrangement joins TRBV5-1 to TRBJ2-5, with 8 bases that match TRBD1. This CDR3 contains 15 residues. Germline loops: CDR1 SGHRS, CDR2 YFSETQ. V lost 5 bases to trimming and J lost 6 bases; unmatched junction nucleotides: 12. Here the CDR3 reads CASRLGQGERKTQYF. CDR3 DNA sequence: TGCGCCAGCAGGCTCGGACAGGGAGAACGAAAGACCCAGTACTTC.